A single T cell receptor (beta chain) is shown here with its context. Its antigen is currently unknown. The sample comes from a study of beta chain features in type 1 diabetes. Study results and caveats: Reduced insertions and increased deletions marked VDJ junctions in type 1 diabetes patients. For patients, the naive, central memory and Treg TCRB repertoires appeared more alike than for healthy donors.

V lost 6 bases, J lost 4 bases, and 0 bases stayed unmatched. CDR1 is MGHDK, CDR2 SYGVNS, per germline. The CDR3 is made up of 13 amino acids. Reverse transcription of all isolated RNA meant that expressed TCRB transcripts were sequenced. Clones were read by immunoSEQ multiplex PCR, and TCRdb kept only the in-frame ones, dropping some. The repertoire holds some 9,800 clones, with around 78% as singletons. Markers CD45RO/CCR7/CD25/CD127/CD95/CD27 served to sort CD4+ naive, central memory, regulatory and stem cell-like memory cells. This clonotype was sampled from a woman between 18 and 30 years old in good health. Sequencing used Tregs from blood. The V and J genes are TRBV25-1 and TRBJ1-5, with 10 positions matching TRBD1. CDR3 in amino acids: CASRDRGNQPQHF. The CDR3, as DNA: TGTGCCAGCAGGGACAGGGGGAATCAGCCCCAGCATTTT.